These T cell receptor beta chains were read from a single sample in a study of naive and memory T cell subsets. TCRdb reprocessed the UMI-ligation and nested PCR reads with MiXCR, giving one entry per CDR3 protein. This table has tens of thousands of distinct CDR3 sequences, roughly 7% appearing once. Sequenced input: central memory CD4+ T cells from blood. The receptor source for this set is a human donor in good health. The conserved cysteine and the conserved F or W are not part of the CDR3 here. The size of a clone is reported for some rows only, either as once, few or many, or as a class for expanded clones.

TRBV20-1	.	SARDRGNEQF
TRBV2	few	ASEFTDTQY
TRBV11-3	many	ASSLGQLNTEAF
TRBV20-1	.	SARRGSKYEQY
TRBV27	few	ASSFAGDEKLF
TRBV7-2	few	ASSKSGASTDTQY
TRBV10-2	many	ASRAFRLRGGSYNEQF
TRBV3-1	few	ASSQGEGHEQF
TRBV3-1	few	ASSPPGHRIQY
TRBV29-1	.	SVVGQPETQY
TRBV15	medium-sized	ATSRGESLTDTQY
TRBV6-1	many	ASSERQGLYEQY
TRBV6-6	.	ASRVRDSSGTDTQY
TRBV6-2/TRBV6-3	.	ASRRLDSPADTQY
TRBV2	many	ASSEIREGDEQF
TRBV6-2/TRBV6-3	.	ASTRGAGGSNEQF
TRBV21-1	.	ASSLPVSGRALYEQY
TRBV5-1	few	ASSFSALAGEGEQY
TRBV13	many	ASSYWTGRGTEAF
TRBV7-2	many	ASSPRGTNSPLH
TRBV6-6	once	ASSYDHTDTQY
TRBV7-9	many	ASSLYRTGFSYNEQF
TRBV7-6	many	ASSLEPGAGQPQH
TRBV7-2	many	ASSSLISGGGTDTQY